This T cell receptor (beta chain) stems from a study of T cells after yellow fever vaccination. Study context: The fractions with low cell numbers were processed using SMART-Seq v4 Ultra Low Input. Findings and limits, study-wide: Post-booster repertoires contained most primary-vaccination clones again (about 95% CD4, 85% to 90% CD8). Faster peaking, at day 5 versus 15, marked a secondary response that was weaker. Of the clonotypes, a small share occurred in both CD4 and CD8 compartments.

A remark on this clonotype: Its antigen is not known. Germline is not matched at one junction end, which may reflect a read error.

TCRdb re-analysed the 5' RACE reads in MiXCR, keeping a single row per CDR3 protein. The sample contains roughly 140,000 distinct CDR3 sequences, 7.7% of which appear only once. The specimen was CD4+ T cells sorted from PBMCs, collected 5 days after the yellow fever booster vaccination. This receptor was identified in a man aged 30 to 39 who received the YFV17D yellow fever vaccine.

This CDR3 reads CCARARGLAGYYEQYF. The CDR3 coding sequence is TGCTGTGCTAGGGCCCGAGGACTAGCGGGATACTACGAGCAGTACTTC. V usage is TRBV20-1 and J usage is TRBJ2-7; 12 nucleotides match TRBD2. Germline V gene lookup returns CDR1 DFQATT and CDR2 SNEGSKA (reference sequence). The length of the CDR3 is 16 residues.